These 5 T cell receptor beta chains came from one sample sequenced in a study of OX40 agonist ivuxolimab in advanced cancers. Assay: immunoSEQ multiplex PCR; the TCRdb copy retains only in-frame clones and omits some. The table has about 50,000 clones, over 85% seen once; the top ten hold around 5.6%. This specimen consisted of CD4+ or CD8+ T cells sorted from blood, obtained in a trial of the OX40 agonist ivuxolimab. The origin of the receptors is an adult with an advanced solid tumor such as melanoma, head and neck, liver or kidney cancer.

V and J are TRBV25-1 and TRBJ2-1, with 8 bases that match TRBD1. CDR3 size: 13 residues. The germline V gene encodes CDR1 MGHDK and CDR2 SYGVNS. V shed 7 bases, J shed 6 bases, and the junction held 5 bases outside the gene matches. The CDR3 reads CASKDRASNEQFF. DNA for the CDR3: TGTGCCAGCAAGGACAGGGCCAGCAATGAGCAGTTCTTC.

The chain uses TRBV4-1 and TRBJ1-5; D is unclear. CDR1 is MGHRA, CDR2 YSYEKL, per germline. This CDR3 contains 15 residues. With 0 bases removed from V and 1 base from J, the gap between germline ends came to 7 bases. In nucleotides, the CDR3 is TGCGCCAGCAGCCAAGAGACCCCAAGCAATCAGCCCCAGCATTTT. Translated: CASSQETPSNQPQHF.

This chain joins TRBV5-1 and TRBJ2-1, with D perhaps being TRBD1 or TRBD2 (5 bases each). Per germline, CDR1 SGHRS and CDR2 YFSETQ. Between the trimmed V and J ends, which lost 3 bases and 9 bases, there was a span of 16 bases. CDR3 length: 14 amino acids. DNA for the CDR3: TGCGCCAGCAGCTCGGGACCAACTGGAGGTGAGCAGTTCTTC. Protein sequence: CASSSGPTGGEQFF. The full variable domain, completed using reference TRBV5-1 and TRBJ2-1, is KAGVTQTPRYLIKTRGQQVTLSCSPISGHRSVSWYQQTPGQGLQFLFEYFSETQRNKGNFPGRFSGRQFSNSRSEMNVSTLELGDSALYLCASSSGPTGGEQFFGPGTRLTVL.

The sample holds one count of this clone. The rearrangement uses TRBV5-4 and TRBJ2-7; D is uncertain. The germline V gene has CDR1 SGHNT and CDR2 YYREEE (reference sequence). With 2 bases removed from V and 2 bases from J, the gap between germline ends came to 11 bases. This CDR3 is built from 14 residues. In DNA form, the CDR3 reads TGTGCCAGCAGCTTATATACGGAGACCTACGAGCAGTACTTC. The encoded protein is CASSLYTETYEQYF.

The chain is built from TRBV5-6 and TRBJ1-2; TRBD1 might be the D (5 bases). Per germline, CDR1 SGHDT and CDR2 YYEEEE. V was trimmed by 0 bases and J by 8 bases, leaving 14 bases between them. This CDR3 spans 14 amino acids. The CDR3 region is CASSLAMDEGGYTF. The CDR3 DNA sequence: TGTGCCAGCAGCTTGGCTATGGATGAGGGGGGCTACACCTTC.